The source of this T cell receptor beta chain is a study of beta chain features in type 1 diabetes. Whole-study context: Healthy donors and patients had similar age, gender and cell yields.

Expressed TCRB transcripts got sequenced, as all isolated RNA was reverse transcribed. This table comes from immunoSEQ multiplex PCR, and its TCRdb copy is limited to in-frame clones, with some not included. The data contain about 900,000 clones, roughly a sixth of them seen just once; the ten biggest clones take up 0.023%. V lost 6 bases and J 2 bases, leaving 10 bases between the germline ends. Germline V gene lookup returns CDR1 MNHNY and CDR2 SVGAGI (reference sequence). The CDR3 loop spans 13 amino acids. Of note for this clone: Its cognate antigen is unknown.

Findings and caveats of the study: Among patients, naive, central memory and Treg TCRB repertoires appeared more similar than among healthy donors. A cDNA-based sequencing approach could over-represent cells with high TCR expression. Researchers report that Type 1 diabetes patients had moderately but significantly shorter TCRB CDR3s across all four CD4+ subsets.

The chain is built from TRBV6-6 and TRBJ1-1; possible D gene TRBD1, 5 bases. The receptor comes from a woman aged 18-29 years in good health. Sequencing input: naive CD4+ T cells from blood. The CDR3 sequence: CASSGGANTEAFF. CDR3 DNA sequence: TGTGCCAGCAGCGGCGGGGCAAACACTGAAGCTTTCTTT.